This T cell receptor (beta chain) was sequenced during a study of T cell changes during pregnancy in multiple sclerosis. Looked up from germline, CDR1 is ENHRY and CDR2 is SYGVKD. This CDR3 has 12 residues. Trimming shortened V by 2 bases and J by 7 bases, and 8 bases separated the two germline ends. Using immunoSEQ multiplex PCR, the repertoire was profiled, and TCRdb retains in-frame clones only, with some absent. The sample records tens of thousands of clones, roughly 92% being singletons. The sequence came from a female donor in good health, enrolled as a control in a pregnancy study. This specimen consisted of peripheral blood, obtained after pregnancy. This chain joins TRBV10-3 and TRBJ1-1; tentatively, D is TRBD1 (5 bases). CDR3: CAISEGAVEAFF. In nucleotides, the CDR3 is TGTGCCATCAGTGAGGGGGCGGTTGAAGCTTTCTTT.